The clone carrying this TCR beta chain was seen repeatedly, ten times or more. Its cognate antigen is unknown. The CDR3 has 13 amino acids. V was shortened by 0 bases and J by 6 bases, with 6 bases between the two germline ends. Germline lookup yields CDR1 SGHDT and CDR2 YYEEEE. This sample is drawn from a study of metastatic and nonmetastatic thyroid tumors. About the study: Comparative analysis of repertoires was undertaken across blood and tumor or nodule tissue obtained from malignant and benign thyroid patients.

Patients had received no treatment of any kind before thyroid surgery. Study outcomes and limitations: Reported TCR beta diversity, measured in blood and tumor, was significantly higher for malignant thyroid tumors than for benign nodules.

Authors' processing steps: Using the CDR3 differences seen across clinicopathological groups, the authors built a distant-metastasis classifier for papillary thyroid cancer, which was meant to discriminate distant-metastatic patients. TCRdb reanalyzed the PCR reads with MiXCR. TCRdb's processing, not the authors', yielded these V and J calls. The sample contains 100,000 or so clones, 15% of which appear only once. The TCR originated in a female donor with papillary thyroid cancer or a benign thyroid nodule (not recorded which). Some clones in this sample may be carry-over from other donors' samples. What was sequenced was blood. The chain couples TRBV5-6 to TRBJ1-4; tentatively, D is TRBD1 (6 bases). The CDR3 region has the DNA TGTGCCAGCAGCTTGGGACAGGATGAAAAACTGTTTTTT. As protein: CASSLGQDEKLFF.